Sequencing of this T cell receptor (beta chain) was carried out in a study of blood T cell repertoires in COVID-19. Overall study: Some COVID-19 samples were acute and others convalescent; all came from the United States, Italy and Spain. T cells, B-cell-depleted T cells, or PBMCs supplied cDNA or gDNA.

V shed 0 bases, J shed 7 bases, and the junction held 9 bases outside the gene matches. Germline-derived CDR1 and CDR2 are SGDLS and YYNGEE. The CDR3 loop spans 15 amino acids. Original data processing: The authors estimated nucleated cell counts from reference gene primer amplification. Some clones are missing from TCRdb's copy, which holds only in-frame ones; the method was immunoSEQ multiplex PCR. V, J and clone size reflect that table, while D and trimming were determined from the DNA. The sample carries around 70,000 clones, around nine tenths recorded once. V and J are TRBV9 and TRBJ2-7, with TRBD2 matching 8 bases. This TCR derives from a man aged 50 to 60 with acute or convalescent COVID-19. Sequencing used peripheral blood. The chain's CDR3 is CASSVVAGGNGEQYF. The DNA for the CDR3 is TGTGCCAGCAGCGTAGTTGCGGGAGGAAATGGAGAGCAGTACTTC.